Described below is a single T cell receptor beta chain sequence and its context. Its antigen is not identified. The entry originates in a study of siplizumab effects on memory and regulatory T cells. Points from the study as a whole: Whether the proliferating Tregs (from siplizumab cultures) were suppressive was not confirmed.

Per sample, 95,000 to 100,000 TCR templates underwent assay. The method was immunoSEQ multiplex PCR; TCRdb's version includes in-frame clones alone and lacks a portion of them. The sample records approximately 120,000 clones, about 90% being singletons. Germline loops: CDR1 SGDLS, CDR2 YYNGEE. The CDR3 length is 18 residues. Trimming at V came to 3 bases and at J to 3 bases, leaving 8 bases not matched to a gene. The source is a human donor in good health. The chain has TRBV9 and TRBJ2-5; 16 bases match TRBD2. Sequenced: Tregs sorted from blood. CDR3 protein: CASSAGLAGGPWEETQYF. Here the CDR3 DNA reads TGTGCCAGCAGCGCGGGACTAGCGGGAGGGCCATGGGAAGAGACCCAGTACTTC.